The 14 T cell receptor beta chains reported below all come from one sample, sequenced in a study of blood T cell repertoires in COVID-19. Some clones are missing from TCRdb's copy, which holds only in-frame ones; the method was immunoSEQ multiplex PCR. The table shows fewer than 300,000 clones, with over 65% occurring only once. Sample: peripheral blood. The receptors shown here come from a woman at least 80 years old with acute or convalescent COVID-19.

The CDR3 here is CASSSRGRPTEAFF. CDR3 DNA: TGTGCCAGCAGCTCACGGGGGAGGCCGACTGAAGCTTTCTTT. This chain connects TRBV7-9 to TRBJ1-1; tentatively, D is TRBD1 (5 bases). Germline V gene sequence: CDR1 SEHNR, CDR2 FQNEAQ (reference sequence). Trimming took 4 bases from V and 5 from J, leaving 14 bases between them. This CDR3 is 14 amino acids long.

This chain connects TRBV18 to TRBJ1-2; no firm D call. This CDR3 is 13 amino acids long. V was trimmed by 2 bases and J by 2 bases, leaving 6 bases between them. Germline-derived CDR1 and CDR2 are KGHSH and LQKENI. The DNA of the CDR3 is TGTGCCAGCTCACCATCACAGAACTATGGCTACACCTTC. Its translation is CASSPSQNYGYTF.

This clone was recorded once. The chain joins TRBV19 to TRBJ2-7; 7 positions match TRBD1. The CDR3 spans 15 residues. V lost 4 bases, J lost 4 bases, and 10 bases stayed unmatched. CDR1 is LNHDA and CDR2 is SQIVND in the germline V gene (reference sequence). The CDR3 DNA reads as TGTGCCAGTAGTAGAGGGACAGCCTTAGGTTACGAGCAGTACTTC. Protein sequence: CASSRGTALGYEQYF. The whole variable domain, filled in from reference TRBV19 and TRBJ2-7, reads DGGITQSPKYLFRKEGQNVTLSCEQNLNHDAMYWYRQDPGQGLRLIYYSQIVNDFQKGDIAEGYSVSREKKESFPLTVTSAQKNPTAFYLCASSRGTALGYEQYFGPGTRLTVT.

The V and J genes are TRBV6-2 or TRBV6-3 and TRBJ2-1; 8 nucleotides agree with TRBD1. Losses at the gene ends were 5 bases for V and 12 bases for J; bases not matched to a gene: 6. The germline CDR1 and CDR2 sequences are MNHEY and SVGEGT. This CDR3 has 12 residues. CDR3 DNA: TGTGCCAGCAGTGTTCAGGGGGCTAGGCAGTTCTTC. It translates to CASSVQGARQFF.

The chain combines TRBV29-1 with TRBJ1-1; the D gene is possibly TRBD1 (6 bases). The CDR3 runs 13 residues. Trimming removed 7 bases at V and 0 bases at J, with 12 bases between. In germline, CDR1 is SQVTM, CDR2 ANQGSEA. CDR3 nucleotides: TGCAGCGCATCGCAGGGGATGAACACTGAAGCTTTCTTT. The encoded protein is CSASQGMNTEAFF.

This clone was seen more than once but under ten times. The chain is built from TRBV10-3 and TRBJ1-1; maybe TRBD1 (5 bases). CDR1 is ENHRY, CDR2 SYGVKD, per germline. This CDR3 contains 15 residues. With 5 bases removed from V and 1 base from J, the gap between germline ends came to 14 bases. The CDR3 protein is CAISLRDLGNTEAFF. The CDR3 region has the DNA TGTGCCATCAGTCTCAGGGATTTGGGGAACACTGAAGCTTTCTTT.

Here the CDR3 DNA reads TGTGCCAGTAGTCAGGGTCACCGGAACACTGAAGCTTTCTTT. Residues: CASSQGHRNTEAFF. This sequence joins TRBV19 and TRBJ1-1; weak D call: TRBD1 (5 bases). The germline V gene encodes CDR1 LNHDA and CDR2 SQIVND (reference sequence). Deletions cut 5 bases from V and 1 base from J, with 11 bases between. CDR3 size: 14 residues.

The chain is built from TRBV18 and TRBJ2-7, with 9 bases fitting TRBD2. The germline CDR1 and CDR2 sequences are KGHSH and LQKENI. CDR3 size: 16 residues. J was trimmed by 5 bases and V by 5 bases; bases with no gene match: 13. This chain's CDR3 is CASSKTGTSKVHEQYF. CDR3 DNA: TGTGCCAGCTCAAAGACCGGGACTAGCAAGGTCCACGAGCAGTACTTC.

This clone was seen more than once but under ten times. This chain connects TRBV19 to TRBJ2-7, with TRBD2 identical over 7 bases. Looked up from germline, CDR1 is LNHDA and CDR2 is SQIVND (reference sequence). The CDR3 is 14 residues long. Trimming took 5 bases from V and 0 from J; bases not matched to a gene: 4. CDR3 in amino acids: CASSSGGLSYEQYF. The CDR3, as DNA: TGTGCCAGTAGTTCGGGGGGACTCTCCTACGAGCAGTACTTC.

The chain couples TRBV3-1 (or the pseudogene TRBV3-2) to TRBJ2-5; 13 bases map to TRBD2. This CDR3 has 16 residues. Germline trimming cut 4 bases from V and 5 bases from J; bases unmatched to any gene: 7. Germline loops: CDR1 LGHDT, CDR2 YNNKEL (reference sequence). For the CDR3, the DNA is TGTGCCAGCAGCCCTTTCGGACTAGCGGGAGTGGAGACCCAGTACTTC. Translation: CASSPFGLAGVETQYF.

The chain uses TRBV19 and TRBJ1-6; 10 nucleotides match TRBD1. The CDR3 contains 14 residues. CDR1 is LNHDA and CDR2 is SQIVND in the germline V gene (reference sequence). V lost 9 bases to trimming and J lost 7 bases; unmatched junction nucleotides: 6. CDR3 sequence reads: CASRRQGANSPLHF. CDR3 bases: TGTGCCAGCCGTCGACAGGGGGCAAATTCACCCCTCCACTTT.

This clone was seen more than once but under ten times. The chain employs TRBV6-2 or TRBV6-3 and TRBJ2-7; 11 bases are a match to TRBD2. Germline V gene data show CDR1 as MNHEY and CDR2 as SVGEGT. CDR3 length equals 17 residues. Trimming removed 0 bases from V and 1 base from J; junction bases left unmatched: 5. The chain's CDR3 is CASSYSSWTSGSYEQYF. DNA of the CDR3: TGTGCCAGCAGTTACTCGTCTTGGACTAGCGGGTCCTACGAGCAGTACTTC.

A remark on this clone: Other DNA sequences within the sample encode an identical CDR3. The chain is built from TRBV5-1 and TRBJ1-5; 10 positions match TRBD1. The germline CDR1 and CDR2 sequences are SGHRS and YFSETQ. The ends lost 4 bases at V and 5 bases at J; junction bases unmatched: 3. The CDR3 runs 14 residues. CDR3 in DNA: TGCGCCAGCAGCCCAGGGACAGGGGATCAGCCCCAGCATTTT. Residues: CASSPGTGDQPQHF.

The chain couples TRBV5-1 to TRBJ2-2; D gene ambiguous. The CDR3 has 14 residues. Germline V gives CDR1 SGHRS, CDR2 YFSETQ. V gave up 1 base and J gave up 2 bases, with 6 bases separating them. The CDR3 spells CASSLIPNTGELFF. CDR3 coding DNA: TGCGCCAGCAGCTTGATCCCTAACACCGGGGAGCTGTTTTTT.